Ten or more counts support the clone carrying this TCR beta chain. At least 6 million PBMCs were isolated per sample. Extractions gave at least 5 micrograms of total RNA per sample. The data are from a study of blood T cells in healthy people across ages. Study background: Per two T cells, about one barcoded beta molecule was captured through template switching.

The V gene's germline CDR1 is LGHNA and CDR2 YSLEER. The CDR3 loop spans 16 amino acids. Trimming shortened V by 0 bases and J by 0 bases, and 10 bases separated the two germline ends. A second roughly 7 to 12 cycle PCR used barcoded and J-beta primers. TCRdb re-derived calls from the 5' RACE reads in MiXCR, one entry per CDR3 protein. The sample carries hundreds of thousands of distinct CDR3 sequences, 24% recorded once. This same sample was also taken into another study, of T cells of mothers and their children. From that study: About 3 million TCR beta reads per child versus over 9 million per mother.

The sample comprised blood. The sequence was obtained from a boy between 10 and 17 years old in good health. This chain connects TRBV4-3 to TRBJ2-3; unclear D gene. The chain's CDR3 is CASSQDGLGSTDTQYF. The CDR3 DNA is TGCGCCAGCAGCCAAGATGGCTTAGGAAGCACAGATACGCAGTATTTT.